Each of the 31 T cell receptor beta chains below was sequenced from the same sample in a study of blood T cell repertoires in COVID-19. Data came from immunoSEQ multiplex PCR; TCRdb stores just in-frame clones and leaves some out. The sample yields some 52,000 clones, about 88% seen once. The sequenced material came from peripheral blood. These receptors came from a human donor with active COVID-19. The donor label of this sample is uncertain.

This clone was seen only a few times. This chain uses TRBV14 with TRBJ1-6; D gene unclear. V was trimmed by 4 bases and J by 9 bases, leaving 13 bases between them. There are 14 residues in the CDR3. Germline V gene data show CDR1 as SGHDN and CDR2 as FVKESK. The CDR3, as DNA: TGTGCCAGCAGCCTGGGAGGAGGAGTTTCACCCCTCCACTTT. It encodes CASSLGGGVSPLHF.

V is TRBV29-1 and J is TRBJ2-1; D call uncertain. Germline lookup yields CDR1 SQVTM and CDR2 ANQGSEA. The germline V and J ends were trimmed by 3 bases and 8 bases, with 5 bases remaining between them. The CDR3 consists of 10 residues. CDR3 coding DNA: TGCAGCGTTGATACTCATGAGCAGTTCTTC. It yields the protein CSVDTHEQFF.

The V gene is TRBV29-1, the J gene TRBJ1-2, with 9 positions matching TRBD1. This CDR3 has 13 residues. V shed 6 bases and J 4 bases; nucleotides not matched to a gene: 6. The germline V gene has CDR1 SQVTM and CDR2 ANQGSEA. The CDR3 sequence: CSVGQGLIYGYTF. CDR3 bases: TGCAGCGTGGGACAGGGTTTAATCTATGGCTACACCTTC. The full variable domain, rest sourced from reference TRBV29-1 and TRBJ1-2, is SAVISQKPSRDICQRGTSLTIQCQVDSQVTMMFWYRQQPGQSLTLIATANQGSEATYESGFVIDKFPISRPNLTFSTLTVSNMSPEDSSIYLCSVGQGLIYGYTFGSGTRLTVV.

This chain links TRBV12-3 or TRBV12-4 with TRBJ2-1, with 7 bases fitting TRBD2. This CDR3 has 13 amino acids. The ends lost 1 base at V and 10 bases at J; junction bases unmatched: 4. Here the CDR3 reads CASSLVGRGEQFF. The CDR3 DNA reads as TGTGCCAGCAGTTTAGTAGGGAGGGGCGAGCAGTTCTTC.

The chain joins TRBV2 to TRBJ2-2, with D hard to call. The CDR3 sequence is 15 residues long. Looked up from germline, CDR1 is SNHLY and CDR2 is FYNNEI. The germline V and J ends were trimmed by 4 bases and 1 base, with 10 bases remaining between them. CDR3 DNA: TGTGCCAGCAGTGCAAGACTCGGGAACACCGGGGAGCTGTTTTTT. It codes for CASSARLGNTGELFF.

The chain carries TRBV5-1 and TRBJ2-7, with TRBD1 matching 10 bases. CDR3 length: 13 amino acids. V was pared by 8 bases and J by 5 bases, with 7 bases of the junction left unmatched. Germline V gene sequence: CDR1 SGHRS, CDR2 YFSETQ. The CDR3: CARWTGGIHEQYF. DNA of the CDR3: TGCGCCAGGTGGACAGGGGGAATCCACGAGCAGTACTTC. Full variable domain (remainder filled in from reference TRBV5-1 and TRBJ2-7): KAGVTQTPRYLIKTRGQQVTLSCSPISGHRSVSWYQQTPGQGLQFLFEYFSETQRNKGNFPGRFSGRQFSNSRSEMNVSTLELGDSALYLCARWTGGIHEQYFGPGTRLTVT.

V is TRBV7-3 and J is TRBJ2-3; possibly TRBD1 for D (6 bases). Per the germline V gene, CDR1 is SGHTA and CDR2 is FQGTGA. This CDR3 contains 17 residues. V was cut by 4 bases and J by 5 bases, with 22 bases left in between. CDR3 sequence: CASSSSMLGGSIDTQYF. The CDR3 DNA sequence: TGTGCCAGCAGCTCCTCAATGCTAGGGGGATCAATAGATACGCAGTATTTT.

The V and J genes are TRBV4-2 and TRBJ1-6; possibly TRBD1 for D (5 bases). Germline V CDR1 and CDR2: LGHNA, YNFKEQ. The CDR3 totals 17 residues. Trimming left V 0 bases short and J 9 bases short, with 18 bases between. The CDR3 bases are TGTGCCAGCAGCCAAGATACGGGAGGGACCGTTATTTCACCCCTCCACTTT. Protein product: CASSQDTGGTVISPLHF.

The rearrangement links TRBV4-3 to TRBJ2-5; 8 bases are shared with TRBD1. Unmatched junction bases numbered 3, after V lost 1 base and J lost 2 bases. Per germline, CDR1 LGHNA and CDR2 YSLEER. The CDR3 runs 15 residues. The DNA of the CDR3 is TGCGCCAGCAGCCAAGGACAGGGGAGTCAAGAGACCCAGTACTTC. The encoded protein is CASSQGQGSQETQYF.

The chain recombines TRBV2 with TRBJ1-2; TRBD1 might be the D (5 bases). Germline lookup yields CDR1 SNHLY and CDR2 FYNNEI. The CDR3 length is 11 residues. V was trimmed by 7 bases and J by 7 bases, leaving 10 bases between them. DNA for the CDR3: TGTGCCAGCATGACGACAGTTGGCTACACCTTC. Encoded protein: CASMTTVGYTF.

The CDR3 spells CASSFRTGGVETQYF. DNA for the CDR3: TGTGCCAGCAGCTTCCGGACAGGGGGCGTAGAGACCCAGTACTTC. The gene calls are TRBV14 and TRBJ2-5; 11 nucleotides align to TRBD1. Trimming at V came to 5 bases and at J to 4 bases, leaving 6 bases not matched to a gene. The germline V gene encodes CDR1 SGHDN and CDR2 FVKESK. CDR3 length: 15 residues. Full variable domain (outside the CDR3, taken from reference TRBV14 and TRBJ2-5): EAGVTQFPSHSVIEKGQTVTLRCDPISGHDNLYWYRRVMGKEIKFLLHFVKESKQDESGMPNNRFLAERTGGTYSTLKVQPAELEDSGVYFCASSFRTGGVETQYFGPGTRLLVL.

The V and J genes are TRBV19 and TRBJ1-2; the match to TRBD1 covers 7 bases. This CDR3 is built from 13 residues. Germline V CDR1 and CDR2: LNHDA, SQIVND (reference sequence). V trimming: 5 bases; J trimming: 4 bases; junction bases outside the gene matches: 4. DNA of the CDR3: TGTGCCAGTAGTGATCCAGGGGGCTATGGCTACACCTTC. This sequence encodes CASSDPGGYGYTF.

CDR3 bases: TGTGCCAGTAGTTACGGGGTTGGCCATAATTCACCCCTCCACTTT. Its protein product is CASSYGVGHNSPLHF. The chain employs TRBV19 and TRBJ1-6; no reliable D call. This CDR3 is built from 15 residues. CDR1 and CDR2 from the germline V gene are LNHDA and SQIVND (reference sequence). Deletions cut 5 bases from V and 5 bases from J, with 13 bases between.

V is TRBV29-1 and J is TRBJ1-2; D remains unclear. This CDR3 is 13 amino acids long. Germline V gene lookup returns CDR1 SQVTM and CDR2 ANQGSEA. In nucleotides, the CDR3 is TGCTCCCCCAGAGGGTTCTCGGGATATGGCTACACCTTC. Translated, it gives CSPRGFSGYGYTF. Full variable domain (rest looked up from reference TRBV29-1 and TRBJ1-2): SAVISQKPSRDICQRGTSLTIQCQVDSQVTMMFWYRQQPGQSLTLIATANQGSEATYESGFVIDKFPISRPNLTFSTLTVSNMSPEDSSIYLCSPRGFSGYGYTFGSGTRLTVV.

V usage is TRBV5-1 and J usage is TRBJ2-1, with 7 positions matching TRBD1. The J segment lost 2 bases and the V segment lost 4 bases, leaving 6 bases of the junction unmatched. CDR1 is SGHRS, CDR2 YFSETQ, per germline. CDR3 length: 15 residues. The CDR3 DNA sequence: TGCGCCAGCAGCCCCGGGACAGCCCCCTACAATGAGCAGTTCTTC. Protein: CASSPGTAPYNEQFF.

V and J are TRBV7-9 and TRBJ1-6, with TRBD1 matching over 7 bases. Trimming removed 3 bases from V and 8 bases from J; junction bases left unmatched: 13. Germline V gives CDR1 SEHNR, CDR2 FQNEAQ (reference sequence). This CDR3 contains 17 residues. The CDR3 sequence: CASSFQDRPGSDSPLHF. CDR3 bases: TGTGCCAGCAGCTTCCAGGACAGGCCGGGCTCGGATTCACCCCTCCACTTT.

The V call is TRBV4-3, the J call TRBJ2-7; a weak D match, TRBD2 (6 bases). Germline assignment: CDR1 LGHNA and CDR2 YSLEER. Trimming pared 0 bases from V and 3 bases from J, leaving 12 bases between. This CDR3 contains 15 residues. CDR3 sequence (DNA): TGCGCCAGCAGCCAAGAGACTAGTAAAATCTACGAGCAGTACTTC. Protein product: CASSQETSKIYEQYF.

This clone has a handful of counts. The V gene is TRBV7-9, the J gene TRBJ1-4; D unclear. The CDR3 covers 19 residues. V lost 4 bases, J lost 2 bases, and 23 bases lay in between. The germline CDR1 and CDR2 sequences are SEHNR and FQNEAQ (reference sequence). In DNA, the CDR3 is TGTGCCAGCAGCTCATCGGAGGGCGCAGTAGGTCCCACTAATGAAAAACTGTTTTTT. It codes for CASSSSEGAVGPTNEKLFF.

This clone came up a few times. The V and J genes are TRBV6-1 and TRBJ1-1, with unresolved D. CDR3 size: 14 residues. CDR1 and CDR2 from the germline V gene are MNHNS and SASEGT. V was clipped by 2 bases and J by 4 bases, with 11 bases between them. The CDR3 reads CASSETRGSTEAFF. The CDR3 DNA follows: TGTGCCAGCAGTGAAACCCGGGGTAGCACTGAAGCTTTCTTT.

The CDR3 nucleotides read TGTGCCAGCAGCTTAGGGCAGATGAACACTGAAGCTTTCTTT. Protein: CASSLGQMNTEAFF. The V gene is TRBV7-8, the J gene TRBJ1-1; D call uncertain. Germline V CDR1 and CDR2: SGHVS, FQNEAQ. CDR3 length: 14 amino acids. V was shortened by 1 base and J by 0 bases, with 6 bases between the two germline ends.

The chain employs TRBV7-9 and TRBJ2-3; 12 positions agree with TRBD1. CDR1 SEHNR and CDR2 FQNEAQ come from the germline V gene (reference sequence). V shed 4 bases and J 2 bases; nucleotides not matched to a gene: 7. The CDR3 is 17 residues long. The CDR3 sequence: CASSWPGQGAFTDTQYF. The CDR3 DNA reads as TGTGCCAGCAGCTGGCCGGGACAGGGGGCTTTCACAGATACGCAGTATTTT.

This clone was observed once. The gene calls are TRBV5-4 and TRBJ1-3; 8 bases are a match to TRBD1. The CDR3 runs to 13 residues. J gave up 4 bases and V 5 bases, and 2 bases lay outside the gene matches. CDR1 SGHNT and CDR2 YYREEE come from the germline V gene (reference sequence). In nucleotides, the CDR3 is TGTGCCAGCAGGCGGACAGGGGGAAACACCATATATTTT. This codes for CASRRTGGNTIYF.

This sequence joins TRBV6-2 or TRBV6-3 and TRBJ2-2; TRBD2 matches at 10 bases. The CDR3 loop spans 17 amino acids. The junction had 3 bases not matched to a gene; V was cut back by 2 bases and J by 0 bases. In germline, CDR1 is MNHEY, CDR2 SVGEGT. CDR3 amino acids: CASSYRSGGANTGELFF. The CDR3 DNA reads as TGTGCCAGCAGTTACAGGAGCGGGGGGGCGAACACCGGGGAGCTGTTTTTT.

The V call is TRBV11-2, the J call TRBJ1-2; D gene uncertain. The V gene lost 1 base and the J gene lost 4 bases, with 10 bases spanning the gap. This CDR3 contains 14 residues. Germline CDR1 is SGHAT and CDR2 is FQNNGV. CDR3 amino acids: CASSLAGDGYGYTF. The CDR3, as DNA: TGTGCCAGCAGCTTAGCCGGGGATGGCTATGGCTACACCTTC. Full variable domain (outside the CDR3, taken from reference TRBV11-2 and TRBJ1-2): EAGVAQSPRYKIIEKRQSVAFWCNPISGHATLYWYQQILGQGPKLLIQFQNNGVVDDSQLPKDRFSAERLKGVDSTLKIQPAKLEDSAVYLCASSLAGDGYGYTFGSGTRLTVV.

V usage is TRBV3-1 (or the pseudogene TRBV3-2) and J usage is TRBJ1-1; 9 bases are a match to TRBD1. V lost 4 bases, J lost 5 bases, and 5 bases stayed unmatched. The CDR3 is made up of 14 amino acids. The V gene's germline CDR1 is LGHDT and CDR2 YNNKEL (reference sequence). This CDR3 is CASSLQGARTEAFF. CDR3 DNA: TGTGCCAGCAGCCTACAGGGGGCGCGGACTGAAGCTTTCTTT.

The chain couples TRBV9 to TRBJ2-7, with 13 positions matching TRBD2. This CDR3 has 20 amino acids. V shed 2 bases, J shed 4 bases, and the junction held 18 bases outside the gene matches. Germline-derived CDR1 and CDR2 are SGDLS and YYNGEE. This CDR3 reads CASSVRPAGTSGIRAYEQYF. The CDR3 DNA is TGTGCCAGCAGCGTTCGTCCTGCCGGGACTAGCGGGATAAGGGCATACGAGCAGTACTTC.

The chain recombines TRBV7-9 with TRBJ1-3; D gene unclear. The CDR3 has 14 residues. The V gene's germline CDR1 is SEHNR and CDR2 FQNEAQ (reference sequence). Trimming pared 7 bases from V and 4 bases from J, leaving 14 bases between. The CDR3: CASTGGSVGNTIYF. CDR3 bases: TGTGCCAGCACTGGAGGGTCGGTCGGAAACACCATATATTTT.

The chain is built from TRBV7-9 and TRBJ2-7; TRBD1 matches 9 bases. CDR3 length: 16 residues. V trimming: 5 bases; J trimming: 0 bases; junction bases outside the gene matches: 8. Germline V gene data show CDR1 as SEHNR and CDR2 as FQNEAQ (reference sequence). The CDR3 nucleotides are TGTGCCAGCAGCGGCCTCGGGACAGGGAGCTCCTACGAGCAGTACTTC. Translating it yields CASSGLGTGSSYEQYF.

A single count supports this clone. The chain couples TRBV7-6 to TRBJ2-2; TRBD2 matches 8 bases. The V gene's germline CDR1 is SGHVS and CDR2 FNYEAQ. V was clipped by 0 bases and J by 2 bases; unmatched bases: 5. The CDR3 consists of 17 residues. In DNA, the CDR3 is TGTGCCAGCAGCTTAGCGTCGGGGGGGATTAACACCGGGGAGCTGTTTTTT. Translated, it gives CASSLASGGINTGELFF. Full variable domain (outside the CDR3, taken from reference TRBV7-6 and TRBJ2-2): GAGVSQSPRYKVTKRGQDVALRCDPISGHVSLYWYRQALGQGPEFLTYFNYEAQQDKSGLPNDRFSAERPEGSISTLTIQRTEQRDSAMYRCASSLASGGINTGELFFGEGSRLTVL.

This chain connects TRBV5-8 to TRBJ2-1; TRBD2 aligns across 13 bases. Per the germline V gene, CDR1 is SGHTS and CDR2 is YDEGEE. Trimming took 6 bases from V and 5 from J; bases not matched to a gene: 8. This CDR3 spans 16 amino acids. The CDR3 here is CASITSGGVLNNEQFF. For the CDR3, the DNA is TGTGCCAGCATAACTAGCGGGGGGGTCCTAAACAATGAGCAGTTCTTC.

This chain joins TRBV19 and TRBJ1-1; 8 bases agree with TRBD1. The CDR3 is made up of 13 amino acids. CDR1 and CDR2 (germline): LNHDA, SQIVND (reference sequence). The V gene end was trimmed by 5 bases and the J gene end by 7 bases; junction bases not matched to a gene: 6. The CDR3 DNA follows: TGTGCCAGTAGTTTCGGACAGGGCAATGAAGCTTTCTTT. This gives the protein CASSFGQGNEAFF.